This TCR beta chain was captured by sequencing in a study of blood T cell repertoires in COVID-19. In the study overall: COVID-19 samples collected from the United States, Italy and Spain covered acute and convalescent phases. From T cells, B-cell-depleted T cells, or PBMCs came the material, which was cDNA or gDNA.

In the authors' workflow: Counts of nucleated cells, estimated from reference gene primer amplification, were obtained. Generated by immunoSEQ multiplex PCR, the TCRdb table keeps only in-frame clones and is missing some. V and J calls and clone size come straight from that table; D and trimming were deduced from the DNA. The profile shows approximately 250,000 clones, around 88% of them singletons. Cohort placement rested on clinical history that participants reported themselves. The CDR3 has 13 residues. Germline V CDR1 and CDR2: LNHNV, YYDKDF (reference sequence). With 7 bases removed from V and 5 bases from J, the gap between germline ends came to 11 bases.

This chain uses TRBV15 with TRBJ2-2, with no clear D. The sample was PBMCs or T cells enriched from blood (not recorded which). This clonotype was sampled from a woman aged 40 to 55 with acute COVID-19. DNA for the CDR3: TGTGCCACCATGTATTCCGGTACCGGGGAGCTGTTTTTT. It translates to CATMYSGTGELFF.